The clone carrying this TCR beta chain was seen at least ten times. The antigen is unknown. Graves' hyperthyroidism showing no ophthalmopathy progression within 18 months was considered stable. Patients between 18 and 65 years old had hyperthyroidism, newly diagnosed and lasting under 2 months. The authors obtained PBMCs from more than 8 ml of fresh peripheral blood. Authors of the study amplified TCR beta CDR3 regions from RNA transcripts. During a first-round RT-PCR of the TCR CDR3, the HTBI primer set was used. Each CDR3 protein is one row after TCRdb ran MiXCR on the multiplex PCR reads. This sample carries 96,000 or so distinct CDR3 sequences, over 50% of them seen once, and the ten largest clones take roughly 26%. V was cut by 1 base and J by 2 bases, with 5 bases left in between. Germline CDR1 and CDR2: SGHTA and FQGNSA. The CDR3 totals 13 residues. This sample stems from a study of T cells in Graves' hyperthyroidism and ophthalmopathy. General study points: Most clonotypes that expanded in the thyroid above 0.001 also showed up in blood.

This sequence was found in a woman aged 40 to 55 with Graves' hyperthyroidism. The V and J genes are TRBV7-2 and TRBJ1-1; D gene unclear. Sequencing used blood. CDR3 residues: CASSLDRNTEAFF. The CDR3, as DNA: TGTGCCAGCAGCTTAGACAGAAACACTGAAGCTTTCTTT. Using reference TRBV7-2 and TRBJ1-1 for the parts outside the CDR3, the full variable domain is GAGVSQSPSNKVTEKGKDVELRCDPISGHTALYWYRQSLGQGLEFLIYFQGNSAPDKSGLPSDRFSAERTGGSVSTLTIQRTQQEDSAVYLCASSLDRNTEAFFGQGTRLTVV.